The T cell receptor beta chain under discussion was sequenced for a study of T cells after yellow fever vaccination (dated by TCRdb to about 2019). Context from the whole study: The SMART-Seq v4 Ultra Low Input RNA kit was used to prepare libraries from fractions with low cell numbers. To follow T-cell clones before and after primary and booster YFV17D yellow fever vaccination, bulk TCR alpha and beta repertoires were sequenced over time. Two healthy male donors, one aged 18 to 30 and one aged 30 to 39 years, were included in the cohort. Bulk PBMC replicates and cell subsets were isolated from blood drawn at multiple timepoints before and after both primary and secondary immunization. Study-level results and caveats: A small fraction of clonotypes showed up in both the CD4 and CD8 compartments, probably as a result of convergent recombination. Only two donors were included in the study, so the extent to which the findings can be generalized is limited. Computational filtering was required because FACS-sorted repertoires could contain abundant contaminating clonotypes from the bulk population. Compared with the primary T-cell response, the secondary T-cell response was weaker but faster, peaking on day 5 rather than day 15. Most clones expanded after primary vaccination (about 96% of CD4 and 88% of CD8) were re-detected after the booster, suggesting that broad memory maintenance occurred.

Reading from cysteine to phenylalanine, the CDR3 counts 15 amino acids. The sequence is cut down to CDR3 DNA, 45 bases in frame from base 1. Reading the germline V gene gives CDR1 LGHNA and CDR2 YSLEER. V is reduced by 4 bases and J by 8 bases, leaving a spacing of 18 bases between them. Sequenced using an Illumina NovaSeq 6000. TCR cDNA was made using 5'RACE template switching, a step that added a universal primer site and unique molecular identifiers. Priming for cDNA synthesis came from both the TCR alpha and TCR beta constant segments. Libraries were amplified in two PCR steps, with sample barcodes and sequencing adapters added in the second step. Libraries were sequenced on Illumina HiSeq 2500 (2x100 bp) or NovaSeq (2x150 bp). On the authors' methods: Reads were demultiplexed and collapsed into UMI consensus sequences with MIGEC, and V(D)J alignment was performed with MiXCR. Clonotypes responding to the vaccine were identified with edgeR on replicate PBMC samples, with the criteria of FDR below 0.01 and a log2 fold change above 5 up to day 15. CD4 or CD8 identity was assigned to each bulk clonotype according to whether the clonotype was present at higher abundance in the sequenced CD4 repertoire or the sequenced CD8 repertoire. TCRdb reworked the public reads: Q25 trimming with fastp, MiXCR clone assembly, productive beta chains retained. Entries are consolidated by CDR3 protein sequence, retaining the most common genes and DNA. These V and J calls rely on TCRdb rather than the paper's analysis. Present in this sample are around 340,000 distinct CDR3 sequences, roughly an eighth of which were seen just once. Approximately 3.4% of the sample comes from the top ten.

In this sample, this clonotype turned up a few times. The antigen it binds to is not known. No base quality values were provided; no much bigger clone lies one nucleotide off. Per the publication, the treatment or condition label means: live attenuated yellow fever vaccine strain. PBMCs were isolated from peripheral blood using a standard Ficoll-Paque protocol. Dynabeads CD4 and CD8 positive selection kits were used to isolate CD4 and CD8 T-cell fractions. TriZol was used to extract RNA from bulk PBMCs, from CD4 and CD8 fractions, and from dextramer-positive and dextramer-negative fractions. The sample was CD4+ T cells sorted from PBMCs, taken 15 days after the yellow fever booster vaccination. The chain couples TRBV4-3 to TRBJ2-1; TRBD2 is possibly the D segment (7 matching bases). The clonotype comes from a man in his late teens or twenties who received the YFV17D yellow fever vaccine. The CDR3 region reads CASSRGGGWFDEQFF. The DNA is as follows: TGCGCCAGCAGCCGGGGAGGGGGATGGTTCGATGAGCAGTTCTTC.